Each of the 8 T cell receptor beta chains below was sequenced from the same sample in a study of Graves' ophthalmopathy and Graves' hyperthyroidism. TCR beta CDR3 regions were amplified from RNA transcripts. The library came from an HTBI-primed first-round RT-PCR and a second-round multiplex PCR. TCRdb redid the calling of the multiplex PCR reads with MiXCR, one entry per CDR3 protein. The data hold approximately 1.2 million distinct CDR3 sequences, with 35% to 45% observed a single time. The material sequenced was peripheral blood or thyroid tissue (not recorded which). These receptors all stem from an adult man with Graves' hyperthyroidism.

V and J are TRBV5-8 and TRBJ2-7, with 7 bases identical to TRBD1. CDR1 and CDR2 (germline): SGHTS, YDEGEE. The V and J ends lost 4 bases and 0 bases, in that order; junction bases with no gene match: 7. The CDR3 has 15 amino acids. CDR3 region: CASSPWDRVSYEQYF. As DNA, the CDR3 is TGTGCCAGCAGCCCATGGGACAGAGTCTCCTACGAGCAGTACTTC.

This clonotype came up many times. The chain employs TRBV20-1 and TRBJ2-2, with a possible D match to TRBD2 (5 bases). Germline-derived CDR1 and CDR2 are DFQATT and SNEGSKA (reference sequence). Trimming pared 8 bases from V and 1 base from J, leaving 14 bases between. The CDR3 contains 14 residues. Here the CDR3 DNA reads TGCAGTACCACAGCCCGGGAGAACACCGGGGAGCTGTTTTTT. Protein: CSTTARENTGELFF.

Ten or more counts support this clonotype. J is TRBJ2-7 and V is TRBV27; D remains ambiguous. V gave up 6 bases and J gave up 1 base, with 7 bases separating them. This CDR3 spans 12 amino acids. The germline gives CDR1 MNHEY, CDR2 SMNVEV (reference sequence). The CDR3 loop is CASSPGSYEQYF. Here the CDR3 DNA reads TGTGCCAGCAGCCCCGGGTCCTACGAGCAGTACTTC.

This chain joins TRBV5-4 and TRBJ2-5; TRBD2 agrees at 10 bases. In germline, CDR1 is SGHNT, CDR2 YYREEE (reference sequence). The CDR3 is made up of 17 amino acids. V was pared by 0 bases and J by 3 bases, with 8 bases of the junction left unmatched. This CDR3 reads CASSLVGAGGPKETQYF. The CDR3 nucleotides read TGTGCCAGCAGCTTGGTAGGAGCGGGAGGGCCGAAAGAGACCCAGTACTTC.

This clonotype was seen repeatedly, ten times or more. One junction end disagrees with the germline gene, perhaps due to a read error. The CDR3 is CASRQEIVGTGAFF. The CDR3 DNA is TGCGCCAGCAGGCAAGAGATTGTGGGGACCGGCGCTTTCTTT. V is TRBV4-1 and J is TRBJ1-1; TRBD1 might be the D (5 bases). CDR1 is MGHRA and CDR2 is YSYEKL in the germline V gene. CDR3 length: 14 residues.

The chain uses TRBV30 and TRBJ1-6; no reliable D call. From germline, CDR1 is GTSNPN and CDR2 SVGIG (reference sequence). The ends were cut back, 3 bases at V and 17 bases at J, with 14 bases in the middle. The CDR3 covers 11 residues. CDR3 residues: CAWRLARAFHF. The CDR3 coding sequence is TGTGCCTGGAGGTTGGCTCGTGCTTTCCACTTT.

The V gene is TRBV7-6, the J gene TRBJ2-5, with D possibly being TRBD1 or TRBD2 (6 bases each). Deletions cut 5 bases from V and 5 bases from J, with 15 bases between. Germline CDR1 reads SGHVS; CDR2 reads FNYEAQ. The length of the CDR3 is 14 residues. CDR3 DNA sequence: TGTGCCAGCAGCCCAGTCCGGGGGCGGGAGACCCAGTACTTC. The encoded protein is CASSPVRGRETQYF.

The chain is built from TRBV10-3 and TRBJ2-5; weak D call: TRBD2 (6 bases). CDR1 is ENHRY, CDR2 SYGVKD, per germline. V was trimmed by 5 bases and J by 5 bases, leaving 9 bases between them. The CDR3 has 12 residues. The CDR3 bases are TGTGCCATCAGTCCCCGGGGGGAGACCCAGTACTTC. The encoded protein is CAISPRGETQYF.